This T cell receptor beta chain was retrieved from a study of blood T cell repertoires in COVID-19. Sequencing was performed with immunoSEQ multiplex PCR; in TCRdb, only in-frame clones are kept and a portion is missing. Of 300,000 to 400,000 clones listed, 85% to 95% are singletons. The TCR originated in a woman aged 25 to 39 who had been exposed to COVID-19. Specimen: PBMCs or T cells enriched from blood (not recorded which).

Here the CDR3 reads CASSVAQGAPTEAFF. The CDR3 DNA sequence: TGTGCCAGCAGCGTAGCACAGGGGGCGCCGACTGAAGCTTTCTTT. The chain recombines TRBV9 with TRBJ1-1, with 9 bases that match TRBD1. The V gene end was trimmed by 0 bases and the J gene end by 5 bases; junction bases not matched to a gene: 5. The CDR3 spans 15 residues. The germline V gene encodes CDR1 SGDLS and CDR2 YYNGEE.